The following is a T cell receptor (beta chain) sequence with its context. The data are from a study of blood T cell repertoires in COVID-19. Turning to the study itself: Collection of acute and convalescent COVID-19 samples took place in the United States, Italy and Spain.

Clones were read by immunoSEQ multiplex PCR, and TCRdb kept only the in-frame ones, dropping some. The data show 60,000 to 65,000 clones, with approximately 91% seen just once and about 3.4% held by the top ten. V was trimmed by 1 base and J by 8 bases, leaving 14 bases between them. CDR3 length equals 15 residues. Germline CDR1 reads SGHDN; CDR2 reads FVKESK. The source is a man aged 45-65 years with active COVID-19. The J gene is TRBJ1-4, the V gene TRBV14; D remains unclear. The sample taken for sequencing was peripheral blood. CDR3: CASSQGLYTAEKLFF. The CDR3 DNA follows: TGTGCCAGCAGCCAAGGACTTTACACGGCAGAAAAACTGTTTTTT.